The 17 T cell receptor beta chains given below trace back to one sample, sequenced in a study of T cell repertoires in ileal Crohn's disease. Repertoires were generated with immunoSEQ multiplex PCR, while TCRdb's copy carries only in-frame clones and drops some. The sample shows about 8,400 clones, roughly 96% of them seen only once. Sequenced input: ileal tissue. Receptor source: an adult with Crohn's disease.

This clone was seen more than once but under ten times. This sequence joins TRBV6-5 and TRBJ1-2; D may be TRBD1 (6 bases). CDR1 is MNHEY and CDR2 is SVGAGI in the germline V gene. The CDR3 has 13 residues. Between the trimmed V and J ends, which lost 3 bases and 5 bases, there was a span of 10 bases. CDR3: CASSYGQSYGYTF. The DNA for the CDR3 is TGTGCCAGCAGTTATGGACAGTCGTATGGCTACACCTTC.

This chain uses TRBV2 with TRBJ1-5; D may be TRBD1 (5 bases). Trimming cost V 8 bases and J 7 bases, with 15 bases left between them. Looked up from germline, CDR1 is SNHLY and CDR2 is FYNNEI. This CDR3 has 13 residues. The CDR3 DNA follows: TGTGCCAGCGAAGACAGATACAGGCAGCCCCAGCATTTT. Translated: CASEDRYRQPQHF. The full variable domain, with the rest looked up from reference TRBV2 and TRBJ1-5, is EPEVTQTPSHQVTQMGQEVILRCVPISNHLYFYWYRQILGQKVEFLVSFYNNEISEKSEIFDDQFSVERPDGSNFTLKIRSTKLEDSAMYFCASEDRYRQPQHFGDGTRLSIL.

This chain links TRBV9 with TRBJ2-3; 8 positions match TRBD2. CDR1 SGDLS and CDR2 YYNGEE come from the germline V gene. The V segment lost 3 bases and the J segment 0 bases; nucleotides outside the gene matches: 3. CDR3 size: 15 residues. The CDR3: CASSAGGGSTDTQYF. In nucleotides, the CDR3 is TGTGCCAGCAGCGCCGGGGGGGGAAGCACAGATACGCAGTATTTT.

This chain uses TRBV18 with TRBJ1-1; D is ambiguous. Trimming shortened V by 2 bases and J by 0 bases, and 13 bases separated the two germline ends. Germline CDR1 and CDR2: KGHSH and LQKENI. The CDR3 sequence is 16 residues long. CDR3 amino acids: CASSPSLGAMNTEAFF. The CDR3 region has the DNA TGTGCCAGCTCACCATCATTGGGCGCCATGAACACTGAAGCTTTCTTT.

The V gene is TRBV5-1, the J gene TRBJ1-2; TRBD1 matches at 8 bases. Trimming took 0 bases from V and 2 from J; bases not matched to a gene: 6. Germline CDR1 and CDR2: SGHRS and YFSETQ. The CDR3 consists of 16 residues. This CDR3 is CASSLARTGRNYGYTF. The CDR3 nucleotides read TGCGCCAGCAGCTTGGCAAGGACAGGGCGGAACTATGGCTACACCTTC.

Only one count was recorded for this clone. The chain links TRBV6-5 to TRBJ2-1; 7 nucleotides align to TRBD1. CDR1 and CDR2 from the germline V gene are MNHEY and SVGAGI. The V gene end was trimmed by 2 bases and the J gene end by 14 bases; junction bases not matched to a gene: 3. The length of the CDR3 is 11 residues. CDR3 in DNA: TGTGCCAGCAGTTACCGGGACAGTGAGTTCTTC. It codes for CASSYRDSEFF.

The V call is TRBV5-4, the J call TRBJ2-3; 8 bases map to TRBD2. With V trimmed by 0 bases and J by 3 bases, 3 bases remained unmatched. Germline-derived CDR1 and CDR2 are SGHNT and YYREEE (reference sequence). This CDR3 has 15 residues. The CDR3 nucleotides read TGTGCCAGCAGCTTGGGACTAGCGCAGACAGATACGCAGTATTTT. It is translated as CASSLGLAQTDTQYF.

The V and J genes are TRBV5-1 and TRBJ2-7; TRBD2 agrees at 9 bases. Losses at the gene ends were 2 bases for V and 1 base for J; bases not matched to a gene: 10. Germline CDR1 and CDR2: SGHRS and YFSETQ. The CDR3 runs 17 residues. CDR3 DNA sequence: TGCGCCAGCAGCTTTCTTGAGCCAGCGGGGGGTTCCTACGAGCAGTACTTC. Protein sequence: CASSFLEPAGGSYEQYF.

The rearrangement links TRBV4-1 to TRBJ1-1; the match to TRBD1 covers 7 bases. The germline V gene has CDR1 MGHRA and CDR2 YSYEKL. CDR3 size: 14 residues. Trimming at V came to 4 bases and at J to 2 bases, leaving 4 bases not matched to a gene. As DNA, the CDR3 is TGCGCCAGCAGCCGAGACAGGGTTAACACTGAAGCTTTCTTT. Its translation is CASSRDRVNTEAFF.

This chain joins TRBV6-5 and TRBJ1-1, with 7 nucleotides matching TRBD1. Per germline, CDR1 MNHEY and CDR2 SVGAGI. J lost 11 bases, V lost 5 bases, and 5 bases had no gene match. The CDR3 runs 11 residues. The CDR3 DNA follows: TGTGCCAGCAGTGCCGACAGGGTTGCTTTCTTT. It encodes CASSADRVAFF.

The V call is TRBV11-3, the J call TRBJ2-5; no clear D gene. V was clipped by 1 base and J by 1 base, with 7 bases between them. The length of the CDR3 is 14 residues. Germline loops: CDR1 SGHNT, CDR2 YENEEA. CDR3 DNA: TGTGCCAGCAGCTTAGGCGGATCCCAAGAGACCCAGTACTTC. Translating it yields CASSLGGSQETQYF.

The gene calls are TRBV6-5 and TRBJ1-2; D remains ambiguous. The V end lost 2 bases, the J end lost 8 bases, and 15 bases lay between the germline ends. The CDR3 is 14 amino acids. Germline CDR1 reads MNHEY; CDR2 reads SVGAGI. The chain's CDR3 is CASSYGVASSGYTF. The DNA of the CDR3 is TGTGCCAGCAGTTACGGTGTCGCGAGCTCCGGCTACACCTTC.

The chain is built from TRBV6-5 and TRBJ1-1; D is perhaps TRBD1 (5 bases). Germline CDR1 is MNHEY and CDR2 is SVGAGI. The V gene lost 6 bases and the J gene lost 0 bases, with 11 bases spanning the gap. This CDR3 comprises 14 residues. As DNA, the CDR3 is TGTGCCAGCAGCCACGGGGGGTTGAACACTGAAGCTTTCTTT. This gives the protein CASSHGGLNTEAFF.

V usage is TRBV11-2 and J usage is TRBJ2-5; 9 positions match TRBD2. Per germline, CDR1 SGHAT and CDR2 FQNNGV. The CDR3 has 16 amino acids. The J segment lost 5 bases and the V segment lost 5 bases, leaving 12 bases of the junction unmatched. The CDR3 DNA sequence: TGTGCCAGCAGCCAGGGGGGACTAGCTACATCGGAGACCCAGTACTTC. It specifies CASSQGGLATSETQYF.

The chain recombines TRBV18 with TRBJ1-2; possible D gene TRBD1, 5 bases. The V and J ends lost 3 bases and 7 bases respectively, with 12 bases between them. CDR3 length equals 13 residues. Germline CDR1 and CDR2: KGHSH and LQKENI. CDR3 coding DNA: TGTGCCAGCTCACCGACCAGGGCTCCTGGCTACACCTTC. This gives the protein CASSPTRAPGYTF.

The count of this clone is one. The J gene is TRBJ1-6, the V gene TRBV7-9, with D possibly being TRBD1 (6 bases). This CDR3 comprises 13 residues. The V gene's germline CDR1 is SEHNR and CDR2 FQNEAQ (reference sequence). Trimming cost V 5 bases and J 7 bases, with 9 bases left between them. CDR3 sequence: CASSAGQNSPLHF. The CDR3 DNA reads as TGTGCCAGCAGCGCAGGACAGAATTCACCCCTCCACTTT.

The V call is TRBV7-2, the J call TRBJ1-6; the D gene is possibly TRBD1 (5 bases). This CDR3 is 14 amino acids long. Germline CDR1 SGHTA, CDR2 FQGNSA. V was pared by 5 bases and J by 2 bases, with 7 bases between. The DNA of the CDR3 is TGTGCCAGCAGCGGGACTGCCTATAATTCACCCCTCCACTTT. It encodes CASSGTAYNSPLHF.